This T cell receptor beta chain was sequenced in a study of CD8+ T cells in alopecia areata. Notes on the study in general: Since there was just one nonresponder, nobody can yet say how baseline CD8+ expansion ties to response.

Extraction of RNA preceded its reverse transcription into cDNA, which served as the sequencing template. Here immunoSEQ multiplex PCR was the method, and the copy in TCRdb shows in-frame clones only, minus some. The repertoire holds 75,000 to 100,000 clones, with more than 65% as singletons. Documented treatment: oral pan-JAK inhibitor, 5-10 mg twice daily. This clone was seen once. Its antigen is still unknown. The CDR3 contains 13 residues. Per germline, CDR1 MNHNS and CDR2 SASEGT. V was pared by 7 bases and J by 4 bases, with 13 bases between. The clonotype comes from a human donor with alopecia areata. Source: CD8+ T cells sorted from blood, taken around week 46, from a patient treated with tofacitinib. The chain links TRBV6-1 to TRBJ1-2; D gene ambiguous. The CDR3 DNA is TGTGCCAGCACCCAAGCGGGTTTCTATGGCTACACCTTC. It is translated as CASTQAGFYGYTF.